Detailed here is one TCR beta chain. What it binds is unknown. This sample stems from a study of OX40 agonist ivuxolimab in advanced cancers. Study summary: At 0.01 to 10 mg/kg, ivuxolimab was administered intravenously to patients every 2 weeks.

Measured with immunoSEQ multiplex PCR; TCRdb has only the in-frame clones, and not every one. The sample yields over 20,000 clones, about 86% seen once. General study points: Patients who responded partially at 0.1-3.0 mg/kg showed clonal expansion ranking among the lowest.

Autoimmune disease history or systemic immunosuppression excluded patients. Blood specimens came from baseline, cycle 4 day 1, and cycle 7 day 1. The CDR3 consists of 15 residues. Trimming removed 0 bases from V and 9 bases from J, with 16 bases in between. In germline, CDR1 is SGHRS, CDR2 YFSETQ. Specimen: CD4+ or CD8+ T cells sorted from blood, collected in a trial of the OX40 agonist ivuxolimab. The V gene is TRBV5-1, the J gene TRBJ2-1; a possible D gene is TRBD2 (6 bases). The sequence came from an adult with an advanced solid tumor such as melanoma, head and neck, liver or kidney cancer. The CDR3 DNA is TGCGCCAGCAGCTTGGGGGTTACCGCCGGGGGTGAGCAGTTCTTC. Residues: CASSLGVTAGGEQFF.